Here is one T cell receptor (beta chain) with its context. The antigen is unknown. The record originates from a study of CD8+ T cells in alopecia areata. In a group of about 5 patients, CD4+ cells were sorted into CD25+CD127- cells. Study results and caveats: Lesional scalp, especially alopecia totalis/universalis, showed higher clonality than normal scalp.

RNA was isolated and reverse transcribed to cDNA, the sequencing template. The data were produced by immunoSEQ multiplex PCR, yet TCRdb's version contains in-frame clones alone and is incomplete. In the table there are about 20,000 clones, around 62% of which are singletons. The sample comprised CD4+ Tregs sorted from blood. This clonotype originated in a human donor with alopecia areata.

The CDR3 bases are TGTGCCAGCAGTACAGGGGCTGGGGCCAACGTCCTGACTTTC. Its protein product is CASSTGAGANVLTF. The rearrangement uses TRBV6-5 and TRBJ2-6; 7 nucleotides match TRBD1. The CDR3 is 14 amino acids. Unmatched junction bases numbered 0, after V lost 5 bases and J lost 2 bases. Germline assignment: CDR1 MNHEY and CDR2 SVGAGI.